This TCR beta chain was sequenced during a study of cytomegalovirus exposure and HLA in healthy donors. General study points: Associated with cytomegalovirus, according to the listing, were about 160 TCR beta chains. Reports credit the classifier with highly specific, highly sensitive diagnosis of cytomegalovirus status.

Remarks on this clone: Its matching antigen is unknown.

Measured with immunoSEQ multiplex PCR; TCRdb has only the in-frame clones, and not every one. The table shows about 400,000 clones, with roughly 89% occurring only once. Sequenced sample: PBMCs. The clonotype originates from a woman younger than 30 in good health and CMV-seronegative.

The CDR3 spells CASTTERRYGYTF. CDR3 nucleotides: TGTGCCAGCACCACCGAGAGGCGCTATGGCTACACCTTC. The chain joins TRBV5-4 to TRBJ1-2; D is undetermined. V was shortened by 6 bases and J by 4 bases, with 13 bases between the two germline ends. Germline lookup yields CDR1 SGHNT and CDR2 YYREEE (reference sequence). This CDR3 contains 13 residues. The whole variable domain, filled in from reference TRBV5-4 and TRBJ1-2, reads ETGVTQSPTHLIKTRGQQVTLRCSSQSGHNTVSWYQQALGQGPQFIFQYYREEENGRGNFPPRFSGLQFPNYSSELNVNALELDDSALYLCASTTERRYGYTFGSGTRLTVV.